This TCR beta chain was identified during a study of shared clonotypes between healthy human individuals. In the case of this clone: Other DNA sequences within the sample encode an identical CDR3.

Germline CDR1 MNHEY, CDR2 SMNVEV (reference sequence). V lost 6 bases to trimming and J lost 0 bases; unmatched junction nucleotides: 4. The CDR3 covers 14 residues. Data came from immunoSEQ multiplex PCR; TCRdb stores just in-frame clones and leaves some out. The data hold about 2.4 million clones, with around 90% observed a single time. The TCR originated in a man younger than 35 in good health. The source material was naive CD4+ T cells sorted from blood. The subset denotes: CD45RA+ positively selected. The chain links TRBV27 to TRBJ1-2, with TRBD1 matching over 7 bases. This CDR3 is CASRGTVTNYGYTF. CDR3 sequence (DNA): TGTGCCAGCAGAGGGACAGTCACTAACTATGGCTACACCTTC.